The next 8 T cell receptor beta chains were all read from a single sample in a study of T cells in localized non-small cell lung cancer. Sequencing used immunoSEQ multiplex PCR; TCRdb keeps in-frame clones, though not all of them. This sample yields approximately 4,500 clones, of which roughly 93% are seen a single time; 2.5% to 3.5% belongs to the top ten. The starting material was peripheral blood, obtained before any cancer treatment. These receptors were taken from a woman between 35 and 70 years old with stage I lung adenocarcinoma.

Here the CDR3 reads CASSPLVVQGAGGYTF. The CDR3 DNA sequence: TGTGCCAGCAGCCCCCTCGTCGTACAGGGGGCAGGAGGCTACACCTTC. The chain uses TRBV7-8 and TRBJ1-2; 9 nucleotides agree with TRBD1. CDR3 length: 16 residues. Germline V gives CDR1 SGHVS, CDR2 FQNEAQ. V gave up 5 bases and J gave up 8 bases; unmatched junction bases: 15.

The chain recombines TRBV13 with TRBJ2-7, with D possibly being TRBD2 (6 bases). The CDR3 spans 14 residues. The germline V gene has CDR1 PRHDT and CDR2 FYEKMQ (reference sequence). Trimming removed 0 bases at V and 7 bases at J, with 13 bases between. The CDR3 here is CASSLGRENWEQYF. The DNA of the CDR3 is TGTGCCAGCAGCTTAGGTCGGGAGAACTGGGAGCAGTACTTC.

The rearrangement joins TRBV19 to TRBJ2-2, with 7 bases lining up with TRBD1. The germline V gene has CDR1 LNHDA and CDR2 SQIVND (reference sequence). CDR3 length: 12 residues. The CDR3 coding sequence is TGTGCAGGGGGCGCGAGGACCGGGGAGCTGTTTTTT. Amino acid sequence: CAGGARTGELFF.

This clone has more than one count but fewer than ten. The rearrangement joins TRBV9 to TRBJ2-7; D perhaps matches TRBD2 (5 bases). V lost 0 bases and J 2 bases, leaving 9 bases between the germline ends. The CDR3 is 14 residues long. Germline V gene lookup returns CDR1 SGDLS and CDR2 YYNGEE. The CDR3 reads CASSVEGRAYEQYF. Here the CDR3 DNA reads TGTGCCAGCAGCGTAGAAGGGAGAGCCTACGAGCAGTACTTC.

The genes are TRBV7-9 and TRBJ1-2, with 8 bases that match TRBD1. The CDR3 has 15 residues. Germline assignment: CDR1 SEHNR and CDR2 FQNEAQ (reference sequence). V gave up 6 bases and J gave up 2 bases; unmatched junction bases: 8. The CDR3 DNA sequence: TGTGCCAGCAGAAACTCAGGGGGCAAGAACTATGGCTACACCTTC. It codes for CASRNSGGKNYGYTF.

The chain uses TRBV10-1 and TRBJ2-1; D call uncertain. The CDR3 spans 13 residues. Deletions cut 6 bases from V and 8 bases from J, with 14 bases between. Germline-derived CDR1 and CDR2 are WNHNN and SYGVQD (reference sequence). CDR3 sequence reads: CASSLTLVHEQFF. Written as DNA, the CDR3 is TGCGCCAGCAGCCTCACTTTAGTCCATGAGCAGTTCTTC.

The J gene is TRBJ1-4, the V gene TRBV29-1; D is ambiguous. V was clipped by 4 bases and J by 8 bases, with 14 bases between them. Germline CDR1 is SQVTM and CDR2 is ANQGSEA. This CDR3 has 13 residues. The CDR3 loop reads CSVVFGSGEKLFF. CDR3 DNA sequence: TGCAGCGTTGTTTTCGGCAGTGGGGAAAAACTGTTTTTT.

This clone was seen just once. The chain couples TRBV6-1 to TRBJ1-2, with D hard to call. This CDR3 spans 17 amino acids. The germline V gene encodes CDR1 MNHNS and CDR2 SASEGT. Trimming stripped 2 bases from V and 2 bases from J, with 18 bases between. CDR3 residues: CASSEPGLGSANYGYTF. CDR3 DNA sequence: TGTGCCAGCAGTGAACCCGGCTTGGGCTCGGCAAACTATGGCTACACCTTC.